What follows are 18 T cell receptor beta chains derived from one specimen sequenced in a study of cytomegalovirus exposure and HLA in healthy donors. Sequencing used immunoSEQ multiplex PCR; TCRdb keeps in-frame clones, though not all of them. Altogether 260,000 or so clones are present, approximately 90% being singletons, with the ten largest covering about 0.85%. Sequences were obtained from PBMCs. Receptor source: a woman under 30 in good health and CMV-seronegative.

This chain connects TRBV15 to TRBJ2-3; 9 bases agree with TRBD2. CDR3 length: 18 residues. Germline V lookup: CDR1 LNHNV, CDR2 YYDKDF (reference sequence). Losses at the gene ends were 5 bases for V and 3 bases for J; bases not matched to a gene: 15. CDR3 loop: CATSDRVAGEGGTDTQYF. The CDR3 bases are TGTGCCACCAGCGACAGGGTAGCGGGAGAGGGGGGAACAGATACGCAGTATTTT.

This clone has a single count. The chain has TRBV7-9 and TRBJ1-2, with 10 bases lining up with TRBD1. CDR3 length: 15 amino acids. The ends lost 0 bases at V and 4 bases at J; junction bases unmatched: 2. Per the germline V gene, CDR1 is SEHNR and CDR2 is FQNEAQ (reference sequence). In DNA form, the CDR3 reads TGTGCCAGCAGCTTAGCGGGGACAGGGGTCTATGGCTACACCTTC. Protein: CASSLAGTGVYGYTF.

The V call is TRBV7-2, the J call TRBJ2-5, with 8 positions matching TRBD2. From germline, CDR1 is SGHTA and CDR2 FQGNSA. The trim removed 5 bases at V and 3 bases at J, leaving 11 bases unmatched. The length of the CDR3 is 16 residues. The CDR3 sequence: CASSLKLTSAKETQYF. For the CDR3, the DNA is TGTGCCAGCAGCCTAAAACTGACTAGCGCAAAAGAGACCCAGTACTTC.

This sequence joins TRBV19 and TRBJ2-1, with 8 bases identical to TRBD2. V gave up 5 bases and J gave up 10 bases; unmatched junction bases: 10. CDR3 length: 14 amino acids. Germline V gene lookup returns CDR1 LNHDA and CDR2 SQIVND (reference sequence). The CDR3 loop reads CASSDGRVGEEQFF. The CDR3 DNA reads as TGTGCCAGTAGTGACGGGAGGGTGGGGGAGGAGCAGTTCTTC. Combining the CDR3 with reference TRBV19 and TRBJ2-1 gives the whole variable domain DGGITQSPKYLFRKEGQNVTLSCEQNLNHDAMYWYRQDPGQGLRLIYYSQIVNDFQKGDIAEGYSVSREKKESFPLTVTSAQKNPTAFYLCASSDGRVGEEQFFGPGTRLTVL.

V and J are TRBV9 and TRBJ2-3; 10 bases fit TRBD2. CDR3 length: 17 amino acids. Trimming removed 0 bases from V and 5 bases from J; junction bases left unmatched: 9. Germline CDR1 is SGDLS and CDR2 is YYNGEE. The CDR3 here is CASSVDPSGSVLDTQYF. In DNA form, the CDR3 reads TGTGCCAGCAGCGTAGACCCTAGCGGGAGTGTTTTAGATACGCAGTATTTT. The whole variable domain, remainder taken from reference TRBV9 and TRBJ2-3, is DSGVTQTPKHLITATGQRVTLRCSPRSGDLSVYWYQQSLDQGLQFLIQYYNGEERAKGNILERFSAQQFPDLHSELNLSSLELGDSALYFCASSVDPSGSVLDTQYFGPGTRLTVL.

The table lists this clone with a count of one. This rearrangement joins TRBV4-3 to TRBJ2-1, with D possibly being TRBD2 (6 bases). Trimming cost V 4 bases and J 0 bases, with 10 bases left between them. This CDR3 has 15 amino acids. Germline-derived CDR1 and CDR2 are LGHNA and YSLEER. CDR3 sequence reads: CASSPRRVSYNEQFF. In nucleotides, the CDR3 is TGCGCCAGCAGCCCCCGGAGGGTCTCCTACAATGAGCAGTTCTTC.

The chain recombines TRBV7-9 with TRBJ2-7; 9 bases match TRBD1. The CDR3 is 16 amino acids. With 5 bases clipped from V and 1 base from J, the junction kept 9 bases outside the gene matches. CDR1 is SEHNR and CDR2 is FQNEAQ in the germline V gene (reference sequence). CDR3 protein: CASSTTGTGQSYEQYF. DNA of the CDR3: TGTGCCAGCAGCACTACCGGGACAGGGCAATCCTACGAGCAGTACTTC.

A word on this clone: This specimen includes other DNA sequences encoding the same CDR3. The rearrangement joins TRBV4-1 to TRBJ2-1; unclear D gene. The CDR3 totals 11 residues. Germline V lookup: CDR1 MGHRA, CDR2 YSYEKL. Trimming shortened V by 2 bases and J by 10 bases, and 6 bases separated the two germline ends. CDR3 sequence (DNA): TGCGCCAGCAGCCAATCTGTGGAGCAGTTCTTC. Protein: CASSQSVEQFF.

CDR3 loop: CASSLTIYGYTF. The DNA for the CDR3 is TGTGCCAGCAGCTTAACTATCTATGGCTACACCTTC. V usage is TRBV7-2 and J usage is TRBJ1-2; no reliable D call. The CDR3 totals 12 residues. V was clipped by 2 bases and J by 4 bases, with 5 bases between them. Per the germline V gene, CDR1 is SGHTA and CDR2 is FQGNSA.

The chain has TRBV7-8 and TRBJ1-1; 7 bases match TRBD1. J gave up 0 bases and V 5 bases, and 9 bases lay outside the gene matches. The CDR3 spans 16 residues. The germline V gene encodes CDR1 SGHVS and CDR2 FQNEAQ. CDR3 amino acids: CASSVDRVELNTEAFF. In DNA, the CDR3 is TGTGCCAGCAGCGTAGACAGGGTGGAGTTGAACACTGAAGCTTTCTTT.

This chain uses TRBV15 with TRBJ1-6; D unclear. The V gene lost 2 bases and the J gene lost 8 bases, with 10 bases spanning the gap. Germline CDR1 and CDR2: LNHNV and YYDKDF (reference sequence). The CDR3 sequence is 14 residues long. The CDR3 region is CATSRNGLDSPLHF. The CDR3 bases are TGTGCCACCAGCAGAAACGGGTTGGATTCACCCCTCCACTTT.

This rearrangement joins TRBV2 to TRBJ2-7; 7 bases match TRBD1. V dropped 4 bases and J dropped 2; count of bases not matched to a gene: 5. Per the germline V gene, CDR1 is SNHLY and CDR2 is FYNNEI. The CDR3 length is 14 residues. The CDR3 protein is CASSGDRIAYEQYF. In DNA form, the CDR3 reads TGTGCCAGCAGTGGGGACAGAATAGCCTACGAGCAGTACTTC. The full variable domain, completed using reference TRBV2 and TRBJ2-7, is EPEVTQTPSHQVTQMGQEVILRCVPISNHLYFYWYRQILGQKVEFLVSFYNNEISEKSEIFDDQFSVERPDGSNFTLKIRSTKLEDSAMYFCASSGDRIAYEQYFGPGTRLTVT.

The rearrangement links TRBV7-8 to TRBJ1-2; D uncertain. This CDR3 region has 15 residues. CDR1 and CDR2 from the germline V gene are SGHVS and FQNEAQ. V was pared by 6 bases and J by 4 bases, with 18 bases between. Here the CDR3 reads CASSHLLETRYGYTF. CDR3 coding DNA: TGTGCCAGCAGTCACCTCCTCGAAACACGCTATGGCTACACCTTC.

The genes are TRBV7-2 and TRBJ2-7, with TRBD2 identical over 8 bases. The junction had 12 bases not matched to a gene; V was cut back by 0 bases and J by 2 bases. CDR1 SGHTA and CDR2 FQGNSA come from the germline V gene. CDR3 length: 18 residues. The CDR3 spells CASSLAASGSPSAYEQYF. The DNA of the CDR3 is TGTGCCAGCAGCTTAGCGGCTAGCGGGTCACCGTCAGCCTACGAGCAGTACTTC.

The chain joins TRBV30 to TRBJ2-3; D might be TRBD1 (6 bases). Per the germline V gene, CDR1 is GTSNPN and CDR2 is SVGIG (reference sequence). The ends were cut back, 3 bases at V and 3 bases at J, with 13 bases in the middle. The CDR3 is 14 amino acids. The CDR3 sequence is CAWSRGGETDTQYF. CDR3 in DNA: TGTGCCTGGAGCAGAGGGGGTGAAACAGATACGCAGTATTTT.

The V gene is TRBV9, the J gene TRBJ2-7; TRBD1 matches at 8 bases. Looked up from germline, CDR1 is SGDLS and CDR2 is YYNGEE. The CDR3 covers 15 residues. With 0 bases clipped from V and 6 bases from J, the junction kept 8 bases outside the gene matches. DNA of the CDR3: TGTGCCAGCAGCGTAGACCAGGGGGCGATTGGCGAGCAGTACTTC. Its protein is CASSVDQGAIGEQYF.

This clone was counted a few times. The chain carries TRBV6-5 and TRBJ1-6, with TRBD1 matching over 8 bases. This CDR3 is built from 12 residues. The ends lost 5 bases at V and 12 bases at J; junction bases unmatched: 3. Germline CDR1 MNHEY, CDR2 SVGAGI. CDR3 sequence (DNA): TGTGCCAGCAGTCCACAGGGGGTACCCCTCCACTTT. As protein: CASSPQGVPLHF.

The V call is TRBV27, the J call TRBJ2-7; 8 bases line up with TRBD2. V shed 7 bases, J shed 5 bases, and the junction held 7 bases outside the gene matches. CDR1 is MNHEY, CDR2 SMNVEV, per germline (reference sequence). The CDR3 has 13 residues. In DNA, the CDR3 is TGTGCCAGCAACCAAGCGGGAGCCGACGAGCAGTACTTC. Its translation is CASNQAGADEQYF.